Listed below are T cell receptor beta chains from one sample, sequenced in a study of spatial heterogeneity in lung cancer. TCRdb re-called the 5' RACE reads with MiXCR, one entry per CDR3 protein. The table lists 100,000 or so distinct CDR3 sequences, nearly 4.5% of them singletons. The starting material was lung tumor tissue, obtained at surgery. Source of these receptors: a male donor with early-stage non-small cell lung cancer. CDR3s include the opening cysteine and the closing phenylalanine or tryptophan.

cdr3_aa,v_call,j_call
CASSQEDGSWGEQYF,TRBV3-1,TRBJ2-7
CASGSDREYGYTF,TRBV12-5,TRBJ1-2
CASSGSSSYNEQFF,TRBV9,TRBJ2-1
CASSWGPNQPQHF,TRBV28,TRBJ1-5
CSARAGTEKFF,TRBV20-1,TRBJ2-1
CASSSGRVIEQYF,TRBV5-6,TRBJ2-7
CATRLAGDNPQYF,TRBV6-5,TRBJ2-3
CASSSYRGSEDTGELFF,TRBV7-9,TRBJ2-2
CASSGTEHSPLHF,TRBV6-1,TRBJ1-6
CASSLRPGTNTEAFF,TRBV27,TRBJ1-1
CASSLDRGKSYF,TRBV5-1,TRBJ2-3
CASSDGQGTFF,TRBV28,TRBJ1-1
CASSLNRVASYEQYF,TRBV5-1,TRBJ2-7
CASSLEQGWQETQYF,TRBV5-1,TRBJ2-5
CASSSTGQTSYEQYF,TRBV27,TRBJ2-7
CASSNTDAQETQYF,TRBV3-1,TRBJ2-5
CASSQYGLANTGELFF,TRBV3-1,TRBJ2-2
CASSPGQSHTQYF,TRBV7-6,TRBJ2-3
CSARAAGVPPSSYEQYF,TRBV20-1,TRBJ2-7
CANYPLARGANVLTF,TRBV28,TRBJ2-6
CASSLWRRLLAADTQYF,TRBV5-6,TRBJ2-3
CASSLTSGYGANVLTF,TRBV5-1,TRBJ2-6
CASSIGPRDRWRETGYNEQFF,TRBV19,TRBJ2-1
CATLAGAQGTQYF,TRBV12-3/TRBV12-4,TRBJ2-5
CASRRTHQGADTQYF,TRBV3-1,TRBJ2-3
CASSPGGAGLRVFF,TRBV4-1,TRBJ1-4
CASFFTLGRERSEQFF,TRBV2,TRBJ2-1
CASSQDLAYEQYF,TRBV14,TRBJ2-7
CASSLLIQDTSGTDTQYF,TRBV11-2,TRBJ2-3
CASSHDRVGTKNIQYF,TRBV11-2,TRBJ2-4
CASCDRAGSPLHF,TRBV3-1,TRBJ1-6
CASSPRQQNSPLHF,TRBV5-1,TRBJ1-6
CASSFTSPSGEKLFF,TRBV6-1,TRBJ1-4
CASSIGAPNEQFF,TRBV19,TRBJ2-1
CASSSSGEDKGSTEAFF,TRBV28,TRBJ1-1
CASSFLGGEAFF,TRBV28,TRBJ1-1
CASSPGTFLAGRLAKNIQYF,TRBV6-6,TRBJ2-4
CAISTITDTQYF,TRBV10-3,TRBJ2-3
CASSPWDPLRHSPLHF,TRBV7-9,TRBJ1-6
CSVGTDNSPLHF,TRBV29-1,TRBJ1-6
CASSQPSGRADTQYF,TRBV6-6,TRBJ2-3
CASSDTNSPLHF,TRBV2,TRBJ1-6
CASSQDQETQYF,TRBV3-1,TRBJ2-5
CAINRGAGGGETQYF,TRBV6-1,TRBJ2-5
CASGGGQGTDTQYF,TRBV2,TRBJ2-3